Presented here are 13 T cell receptor beta chains from one specimen sequenced in a study of beta chain features in type 1 diabetes. Study results and caveats: In all four CD4+ subsets, TCRB CDR3 length was significantly, moderately reduced in type 1 diabetes.

These receptors' antigens are unknown. Sequenced material consisted of expressed TCRB transcripts (all of the isolated RNA was reverse transcribed). Produced via immunoSEQ multiplex PCR; TCRdb's table is partial and in-frame only. The sample consists of 500,000 to 800,000 clones, 12% of them appearing once. The specimen was naive CD4+ T cells from blood. The receptors shown here come from a man between 25 and 39 years old with type 1 diabetes.

V is TRBV6-6 and J is TRBJ2-7; the match to TRBD1 covers 9 bases. J was trimmed by 7 bases and V by 5 bases; bases with no gene match: 9. CDR1 and CDR2 (germline): MNHNY, SVGAGI (reference sequence). This CDR3 comprises 14 residues. The CDR3 coding sequence is TGTGCCAGCAGTACCGGACAGGGGACAGGGGAGCAGTACTTC. Its protein product is CASSTGQGTGEQYF.

This clone was seen a handful of times. The identical CDR3 is also encoded by other nucleotide sequences in the sample. V is TRBV7-9 and J is TRBJ2-7; D is undetermined. Germline loops: CDR1 SEHNR, CDR2 FQNEAQ (reference sequence). The CDR3 loop spans 13 amino acids. The germline V and J ends were trimmed by 0 bases and 1 base, with 4 bases remaining between them. The CDR3 DNA is TGTGCCAGCAGCTTAGCCGGATCCTACGAGCAGTACTTC. Its translation is CASSLAGSYEQYF.

This clone turned up a few times. This chain uses TRBV10-3 with TRBJ2-1, with a weak D call TRBD1 (5 bases). The germline V gene encodes CDR1 ENHRY and CDR2 SYGVKD. The CDR3 is 14 amino acids. Trimming pared 4 bases from V and 3 bases from J, leaving 10 bases between. This CDR3 reads CAISGQKNYNEQFF. The DNA of the CDR3 is TGTGCCATCAGTGGACAGAAAAACTACAATGAGCAGTTCTTC.

This clone was counted between two and nine times. V usage is TRBV11-2 and J usage is TRBJ2-1; no reliable D call. The CDR3 loop spans 15 amino acids. Between the trimmed V and J ends, which lost 2 bases and 4 bases, there was a span of 12 bases. Germline CDR1 SGHAT, CDR2 FQNNGV. Written as DNA, the CDR3 is TGTGCCAGCAGCTTACGCGACAATATTTACAATGAGCAGTTCTTC. Its protein is CASSLRDNIYNEQFF.

There are a few counts of this clone. This chain's CDR3 is CASSPTGTAYEQYF. CDR3 nucleotides: TGTGCCAGCAGCCCTACCGGGACAGCCTACGAGCAGTACTTC. This rearrangement joins TRBV7-2 to TRBJ2-7; 7 positions match TRBD1. There are 14 residues in the CDR3. V was pared by 5 bases and J by 2 bases, with 6 bases of the junction left unmatched. Germline CDR1 is SGHTA and CDR2 is FQGNSA. Filled out from reference TRBV7-2 and TRBJ2-7, the complete variable domain reads GAGVSQSPSNKVTEKGKDVELRCDPISGHTALYWYRQSLGQGLEFLIYFQGNSAPDKSGLPSDRFSAERTGGSVSTLTIQRTQQEDSAVYLCASSPTGTAYEQYFGPGTRLTVT.

The table lists this clone with a few counts. V usage is TRBV9 and J usage is TRBJ2-5; D remains ambiguous. CDR1 is SGDLS and CDR2 is YYNGEE in the germline V gene. There are 11 residues in the CDR3. V shed 7 bases and J shed 4 bases, with 8 bases lying between them. CDR3 DNA sequence: TGTGCCAGCGGCACCGGAGAGACCCAGTACTTC. It is translated as CASGTGETQYF.

A few counts support this clone. This sequence joins TRBV4-1 and TRBJ2-7; D assignment may be TRBD1 or TRBD2 (6 bases each). Trimming took 3 bases from V and 4 from J, leaving 16 bases between them. The CDR3 totals 15 residues. CDR1 is MGHRA and CDR2 is YSYEKL in the germline V gene. CDR3 coding DNA: TGCGCCAGCAGCCAGGCCCTAACAGGGACTTACGAGCAGTACTTC. This encodes CASSQALTGTYEQYF.

This clone showed up just a few times. V is TRBV19 and J is TRBJ1-5; 8 bases are a match to TRBD1. J lost 7 bases, V lost 4 bases, and 9 bases had no gene match. Per germline, CDR1 LNHDA and CDR2 SQIVND (reference sequence). CDR3 length: 15 amino acids. CDR3 sequence reads: CASSTGTGGGQPQHF. For the CDR3, the DNA is TGTGCCAGTAGTACCGGGACAGGAGGGGGCCAGCCCCAGCATTTT. The variable domain in full, with the rest retrieved from reference TRBV19 and TRBJ1-5, is DGGITQSPKYLFRKEGQNVTLSCEQNLNHDAMYWYRQDPGQGLRLIYYSQIVNDFQKGDIAEGYSVSREKKESFPLTVTSAQKNPTAFYLCASSTGTGGGQPQHFGDGTRLSIL.

This clone was counted between two and nine times. The chain carries TRBV6-6 and TRBJ1-2; no firm D call. Germline V gene lookup returns CDR1 MNHNY and CDR2 SVGAGI (reference sequence). This CDR3 has 13 residues. Deletions cut 2 bases from V and 0 bases from J, with 4 bases between. The CDR3, as DNA: TGTGCCAGCAGTTACGATGCTAACTATGGCTACACCTTC. Translating it yields CASSYDANYGYTF.

CDR3 bases: TGTGCCAGCAGCTTAACTTCCGGGACAAACTCCTACGAGCAGTACTTC. This codes for CASSLTSGTNSYEQYF. The chain employs TRBV7-2 and TRBJ2-7; the D gene is possibly TRBD1 (6 bases). This CDR3 contains 16 residues. CDR1 is SGHTA, CDR2 FQGNSA, per germline. V lost 2 bases, J lost 0 bases, and 14 bases lay in between.

This rearrangement joins TRBV11-3 to TRBJ2-3; TRBD1 agrees at 7 bases. The CDR3 consists of 13 residues. Germline V lookup: CDR1 SGHNT, CDR2 YENEEA. With V trimmed by 5 bases and J by 5 bases, 4 bases remained unmatched. The CDR3, as DNA: TGTGCCAGCAGCGACAGGGCGGGAGATACGCAGTATTTT. The encoded protein is CASSDRAGDTQYF. Together with reference TRBV11-3 and TRBJ2-3, the CDR3 gives the full variable domain: EAGVVQSPRYKIIEKKQPVAFWCNPISGHNTLYWYLQNLGQGPELLIRYENEEAVDDSQLPKDRFSAERLKGVDSTLKIQPAELGDSAVYLCASSDRAGDTQYFGPGTRLTVL.

The chain employs TRBV6-6 and TRBJ2-7, with TRBD1 matching 7 bases. Trimming took 5 bases from V and 3 from J; bases not matched to a gene: 10. CDR1 is MNHNY, CDR2 SVGAGI, per germline (reference sequence). The CDR3 sequence is 15 residues long. CDR3 sequence (DNA): TGTGCCAGCAGTCTCTTGGACAGGATGGGCTACGAGCAGTACTTC. Protein product: CASSLLDRMGYEQYF.

The V and J genes are TRBV6-5 and TRBJ2-7, with a possible D match to TRBD2 (6 bases). This CDR3 is built from 12 residues. Germline CDR1 MNHEY, CDR2 SVGAGI. The V end was cut by 6 bases, the J end by 3 bases, with 9 bases between. The CDR3 loop is CASSPGGYEQYF. The CDR3 DNA sequence: TGTGCCAGCAGCCCCGGGGGCTACGAGCAGTACTTC.